This T cell receptor (beta chain) emerged from a study of control samples from healthy donors and cancer patients. The CDR3 contains 15 residues. Trimming cost V 8 bases and J 4 bases, with 18 bases left between them. CDR1 and CDR2 (germline): SNHLY, FYNNEI. The protocol was immunoSEQ multiplex PCR, while the TCRdb copy is restricted to in-frame clones and leaves out a portion. Of about 170,000 clones in the sample, roughly 90% were seen once. The sequenced sample consisted of blood. The clonotype originates from a man aged 25-45 years in good health. The chain is built from TRBV2 and TRBJ1-3; D unclear. CDR3 DNA: TGTGCCAGCGCCGCCCCTGAAAAAAGGGGAAACACCATATATTTT. This encodes CASAAPEKRGNTIYF.